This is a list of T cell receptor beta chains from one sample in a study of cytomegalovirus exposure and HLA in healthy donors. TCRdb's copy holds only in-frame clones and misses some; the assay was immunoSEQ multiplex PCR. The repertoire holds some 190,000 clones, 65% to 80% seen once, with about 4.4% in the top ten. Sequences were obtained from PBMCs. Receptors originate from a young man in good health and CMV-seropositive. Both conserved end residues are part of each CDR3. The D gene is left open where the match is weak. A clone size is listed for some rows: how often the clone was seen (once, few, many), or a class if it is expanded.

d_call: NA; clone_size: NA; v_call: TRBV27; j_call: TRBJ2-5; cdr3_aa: CASSLSPGETQYF; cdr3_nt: TGTGCCAGCAGTTTATCGCCAGGGGAGACCCAGTACTTC
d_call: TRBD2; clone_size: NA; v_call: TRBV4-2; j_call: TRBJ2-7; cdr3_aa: CASSQEPASGFYEQYF; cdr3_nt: TGTGCCAGCAGCCAAGAGCCTGCTAGCGGCTTCTACGAGCAGTACTTC
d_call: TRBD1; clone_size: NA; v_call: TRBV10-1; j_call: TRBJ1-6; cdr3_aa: CAPPRTGGEPRIFHF; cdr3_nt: TGCGCCCCCCCCCGGACAGGGGGCGAGCCGCGTATATTCCACTTT
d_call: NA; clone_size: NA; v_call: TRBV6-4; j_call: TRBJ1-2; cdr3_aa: CASSESGLGYTF; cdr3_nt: TGTGCCAGCAGTGAAAGCGGCCTGGGCTACACCTTC
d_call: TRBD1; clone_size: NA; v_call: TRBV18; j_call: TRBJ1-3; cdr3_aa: CASSTAGTGAGNTIYF; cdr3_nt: TGTGCCAGCTCAACAGCCGGGACAGGGGCCGGAAACACCATATATTTT
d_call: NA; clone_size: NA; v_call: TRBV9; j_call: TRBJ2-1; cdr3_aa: CASSVLLAPEEQFF; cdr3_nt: TGTGCCAGCAGCGTCCTCCTGGCACCCGAAGAGCAGTTCTTC
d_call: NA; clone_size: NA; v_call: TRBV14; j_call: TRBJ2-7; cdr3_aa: CASSQGGEQYF; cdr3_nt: TGTGCCAGCAGCCAGGGGGGCGAGCAGTACTTC
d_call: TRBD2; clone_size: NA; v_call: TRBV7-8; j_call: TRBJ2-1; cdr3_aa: CASSLLAGNNEQFF; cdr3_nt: TGTGCCAGCAGCTTGTTAGCGGGAAACAATGAGCAGTTCTTC
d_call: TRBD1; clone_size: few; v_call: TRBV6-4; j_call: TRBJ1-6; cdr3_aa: CASSERWDRASPLHF; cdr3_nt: TGTGCCAGCAGTGAAAGATGGGACAGAGCATCACCCCTCCACTTT
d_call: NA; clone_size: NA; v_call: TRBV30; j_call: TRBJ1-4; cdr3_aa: CAWSAGGTNEKLFF; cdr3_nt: TGTGCCTGGAGCGCCGGGGGGACTAATGAAAAACTGTTTTTT
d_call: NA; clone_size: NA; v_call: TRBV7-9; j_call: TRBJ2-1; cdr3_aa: CASSFDSHPYNEQFF; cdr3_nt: TGTGCCAGCAGCTTCGACTCGCACCCGTACAATGAGCAGTTCTTC
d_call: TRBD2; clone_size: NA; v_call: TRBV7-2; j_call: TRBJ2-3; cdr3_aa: CASSITSGDSTDTQYF; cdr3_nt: TGTGCCAGCAGCATCACTAGCGGGGACAGCACAGATACGCAGTATTTT
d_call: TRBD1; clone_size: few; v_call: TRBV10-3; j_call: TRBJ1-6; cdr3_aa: CAISETGGNSYNSPLHF; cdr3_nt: TGTGCCATCAGTGAGACAGGGGGTAACTCCTATAATTCACCCCTCCACTTT
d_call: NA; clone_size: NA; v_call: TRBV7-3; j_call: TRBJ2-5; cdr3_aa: CASSRQGGETQYF; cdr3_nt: TGTGCCAGCAGCCGCCAGGGAGGAGAGACCCAGTACTTC
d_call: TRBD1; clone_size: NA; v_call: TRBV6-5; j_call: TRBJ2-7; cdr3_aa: CASSKAGTGRYEQYF; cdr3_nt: TGTGCCAGCAGCAAAGCCGGGACAGGGCGGTACGAGCAGTACTTC